Following are 10 T cell receptor beta chains from one sample sequenced in a study of blood T cells in healthy people across ages. Using a J-beta primer mix together with a sample-barcoded 5' primer, a second PCR was run for about 6 to 11 cycles. TCRdb itself ran the 5' RACE reads through MiXCR, one entry per CDR3 protein. The sample lists roughly 860,000 distinct CDR3 sequences, approximately 59% occurring once. The source material was blood. The receptors shown here come from a man aged 30 to 39 in good health.

Only one count was recorded for this clonotype. This chain uses TRBV6-6 with TRBJ2-3, with D unresolved. V dropped 7 bases and J dropped 2 bases, with 10 bases sitting between them. The CDR3 is made up of 13 amino acids. The germline CDR1 and CDR2 sequences are MNHNY and SVGAGI (reference sequence). CDR3 protein: CASTQRTTDTQYF. CDR3 bases: TGTGCCAGCACCCAAAGGACCACAGATACGCAGTATTTT.

This sequence joins TRBV10-3 and TRBJ2-7, with D perhaps TRBD2 (6 bases). CDR1 is ENHRY, CDR2 SYGVKD, per germline. V dropped 2 bases and J dropped 2 bases, with 13 bases sitting between them. The CDR3 consists of 15 residues. The CDR3 protein is CAISEGLALTYEQYF. The CDR3 bases are TGTGCCATCAGTGAGGGTCTAGCGTTGACCTACGAGCAGTACTTC.

In DNA, the CDR3 is TGTGCCAGCAGCTCAGGGGGGGGGAGCTCCTACGAGCAGTACTTC. It is translated as CASSSGGGSSYEQYF. The gene calls are TRBV9 and TRBJ2-7, with D tentatively TRBD1 or TRBD2 (7 bases each). Germline values: CDR1 SGDLS, CDR2 YYNGEE. Trimming stripped 4 bases from V and 0 bases from J, with 14 bases between. The CDR3 is 15 residues long.

The V call is TRBV20-1, the J call TRBJ2-1, with TRBD2 identical over 8 bases. Germline loops: CDR1 DFQATT, CDR2 SNEGSKA (reference sequence). CDR3 length equals 13 residues. After removal of 6 bases from V and 3 bases from J, the junction contained 4 bases not matched to a gene. CDR3 nucleotide sequence: TGCAGTGCACTAGCGGCCTTCTACAATGAGCAGTTCTTC. It yields the protein CSALAAFYNEQFF.

The genes are TRBV4-2 and TRBJ2-3, with 8 bases that match TRBD1. The trim removed 2 bases at V and 5 bases at J, leaving 6 bases unmatched. CDR3 size: 15 residues. CDR1 and CDR2 from the germline V gene are LGHNA and YNFKEQ. The CDR3 sequence: CASSQPTGVEDTQYF. CDR3 DNA sequence: TGTGCCAGCAGCCAACCGACAGGGGTTGAAGATACGCAGTATTTT.

The chain is built from TRBV7-2 and TRBJ2-5; 8 positions agree with TRBD2. CDR3 length: 18 amino acids. V shed 4 bases and J 1 base; nucleotides not matched to a gene: 14. CDR1 SGHTA and CDR2 FQGNSA come from the germline V gene. CDR3 in amino acids: CASSSNHGGDVLQETQYF. The CDR3 DNA follows: TGTGCCAGCAGCTCGAACCACGGGGGGGATGTGCTCCAAGAGACCCAGTACTTC.

The V call is TRBV30, the J call TRBJ1-1; D remains unclear. Trimming removed 3 bases from V and 5 bases from J, with 7 bases in between. The V gene's germline CDR1 is GTSNPN and CDR2 SVGIG (reference sequence). CDR3 length: 11 amino acids. CDR3 in amino acids: CAWSPGTEAFF. The CDR3 coding sequence is TGTGCCTGGAGCCCCGGGACTGAAGCTTTCTTT.

The chain couples TRBV7-2 to TRBJ1-1, with D possibly TRBD1 on 6 matching bases. Germline loops: CDR1 SGHTA, CDR2 FQGNSA. Deletions cut 5 bases from V and 5 bases from J, with 18 bases between. The CDR3 runs 15 residues. The CDR3 DNA reads TGTGCCAGCAGCCTTCTGGGGGCGTCACGAACTGAAGCTTTCTTT. This codes for CASSLLGASRTEAFF.

This clonotype was recorded once. CDR3 sequence (DNA): TGCAGTGCTGGGAAATCGGACAGTTACTACAATGAGCAGTTCTTC. Its translation: CSAGKSDSYYNEQFF. The chain uses TRBV20-1 and TRBJ2-1; perhaps TRBD1 as D (6 bases). V was trimmed by 5 bases and J by 3 bases, leaving 17 bases between them. The CDR3 loop spans 15 amino acids. The germline V gene encodes CDR1 DFQATT and CDR2 SNEGSKA (reference sequence).

CDR3 nucleotide sequence: TGTGCCAGCAGTTACGGCTTAGCCCTCCACTTT. Translation: CASSYGLALHF. The rearrangement links TRBV6-2 or TRBV6-3 to TRBJ1-6; D call uncertain. CDR3 length: 11 residues. The ends were cut back, 2 bases at V and 14 bases at J, with 7 bases in the middle. The V gene's germline CDR1 is MNHEY and CDR2 SVGEGT.